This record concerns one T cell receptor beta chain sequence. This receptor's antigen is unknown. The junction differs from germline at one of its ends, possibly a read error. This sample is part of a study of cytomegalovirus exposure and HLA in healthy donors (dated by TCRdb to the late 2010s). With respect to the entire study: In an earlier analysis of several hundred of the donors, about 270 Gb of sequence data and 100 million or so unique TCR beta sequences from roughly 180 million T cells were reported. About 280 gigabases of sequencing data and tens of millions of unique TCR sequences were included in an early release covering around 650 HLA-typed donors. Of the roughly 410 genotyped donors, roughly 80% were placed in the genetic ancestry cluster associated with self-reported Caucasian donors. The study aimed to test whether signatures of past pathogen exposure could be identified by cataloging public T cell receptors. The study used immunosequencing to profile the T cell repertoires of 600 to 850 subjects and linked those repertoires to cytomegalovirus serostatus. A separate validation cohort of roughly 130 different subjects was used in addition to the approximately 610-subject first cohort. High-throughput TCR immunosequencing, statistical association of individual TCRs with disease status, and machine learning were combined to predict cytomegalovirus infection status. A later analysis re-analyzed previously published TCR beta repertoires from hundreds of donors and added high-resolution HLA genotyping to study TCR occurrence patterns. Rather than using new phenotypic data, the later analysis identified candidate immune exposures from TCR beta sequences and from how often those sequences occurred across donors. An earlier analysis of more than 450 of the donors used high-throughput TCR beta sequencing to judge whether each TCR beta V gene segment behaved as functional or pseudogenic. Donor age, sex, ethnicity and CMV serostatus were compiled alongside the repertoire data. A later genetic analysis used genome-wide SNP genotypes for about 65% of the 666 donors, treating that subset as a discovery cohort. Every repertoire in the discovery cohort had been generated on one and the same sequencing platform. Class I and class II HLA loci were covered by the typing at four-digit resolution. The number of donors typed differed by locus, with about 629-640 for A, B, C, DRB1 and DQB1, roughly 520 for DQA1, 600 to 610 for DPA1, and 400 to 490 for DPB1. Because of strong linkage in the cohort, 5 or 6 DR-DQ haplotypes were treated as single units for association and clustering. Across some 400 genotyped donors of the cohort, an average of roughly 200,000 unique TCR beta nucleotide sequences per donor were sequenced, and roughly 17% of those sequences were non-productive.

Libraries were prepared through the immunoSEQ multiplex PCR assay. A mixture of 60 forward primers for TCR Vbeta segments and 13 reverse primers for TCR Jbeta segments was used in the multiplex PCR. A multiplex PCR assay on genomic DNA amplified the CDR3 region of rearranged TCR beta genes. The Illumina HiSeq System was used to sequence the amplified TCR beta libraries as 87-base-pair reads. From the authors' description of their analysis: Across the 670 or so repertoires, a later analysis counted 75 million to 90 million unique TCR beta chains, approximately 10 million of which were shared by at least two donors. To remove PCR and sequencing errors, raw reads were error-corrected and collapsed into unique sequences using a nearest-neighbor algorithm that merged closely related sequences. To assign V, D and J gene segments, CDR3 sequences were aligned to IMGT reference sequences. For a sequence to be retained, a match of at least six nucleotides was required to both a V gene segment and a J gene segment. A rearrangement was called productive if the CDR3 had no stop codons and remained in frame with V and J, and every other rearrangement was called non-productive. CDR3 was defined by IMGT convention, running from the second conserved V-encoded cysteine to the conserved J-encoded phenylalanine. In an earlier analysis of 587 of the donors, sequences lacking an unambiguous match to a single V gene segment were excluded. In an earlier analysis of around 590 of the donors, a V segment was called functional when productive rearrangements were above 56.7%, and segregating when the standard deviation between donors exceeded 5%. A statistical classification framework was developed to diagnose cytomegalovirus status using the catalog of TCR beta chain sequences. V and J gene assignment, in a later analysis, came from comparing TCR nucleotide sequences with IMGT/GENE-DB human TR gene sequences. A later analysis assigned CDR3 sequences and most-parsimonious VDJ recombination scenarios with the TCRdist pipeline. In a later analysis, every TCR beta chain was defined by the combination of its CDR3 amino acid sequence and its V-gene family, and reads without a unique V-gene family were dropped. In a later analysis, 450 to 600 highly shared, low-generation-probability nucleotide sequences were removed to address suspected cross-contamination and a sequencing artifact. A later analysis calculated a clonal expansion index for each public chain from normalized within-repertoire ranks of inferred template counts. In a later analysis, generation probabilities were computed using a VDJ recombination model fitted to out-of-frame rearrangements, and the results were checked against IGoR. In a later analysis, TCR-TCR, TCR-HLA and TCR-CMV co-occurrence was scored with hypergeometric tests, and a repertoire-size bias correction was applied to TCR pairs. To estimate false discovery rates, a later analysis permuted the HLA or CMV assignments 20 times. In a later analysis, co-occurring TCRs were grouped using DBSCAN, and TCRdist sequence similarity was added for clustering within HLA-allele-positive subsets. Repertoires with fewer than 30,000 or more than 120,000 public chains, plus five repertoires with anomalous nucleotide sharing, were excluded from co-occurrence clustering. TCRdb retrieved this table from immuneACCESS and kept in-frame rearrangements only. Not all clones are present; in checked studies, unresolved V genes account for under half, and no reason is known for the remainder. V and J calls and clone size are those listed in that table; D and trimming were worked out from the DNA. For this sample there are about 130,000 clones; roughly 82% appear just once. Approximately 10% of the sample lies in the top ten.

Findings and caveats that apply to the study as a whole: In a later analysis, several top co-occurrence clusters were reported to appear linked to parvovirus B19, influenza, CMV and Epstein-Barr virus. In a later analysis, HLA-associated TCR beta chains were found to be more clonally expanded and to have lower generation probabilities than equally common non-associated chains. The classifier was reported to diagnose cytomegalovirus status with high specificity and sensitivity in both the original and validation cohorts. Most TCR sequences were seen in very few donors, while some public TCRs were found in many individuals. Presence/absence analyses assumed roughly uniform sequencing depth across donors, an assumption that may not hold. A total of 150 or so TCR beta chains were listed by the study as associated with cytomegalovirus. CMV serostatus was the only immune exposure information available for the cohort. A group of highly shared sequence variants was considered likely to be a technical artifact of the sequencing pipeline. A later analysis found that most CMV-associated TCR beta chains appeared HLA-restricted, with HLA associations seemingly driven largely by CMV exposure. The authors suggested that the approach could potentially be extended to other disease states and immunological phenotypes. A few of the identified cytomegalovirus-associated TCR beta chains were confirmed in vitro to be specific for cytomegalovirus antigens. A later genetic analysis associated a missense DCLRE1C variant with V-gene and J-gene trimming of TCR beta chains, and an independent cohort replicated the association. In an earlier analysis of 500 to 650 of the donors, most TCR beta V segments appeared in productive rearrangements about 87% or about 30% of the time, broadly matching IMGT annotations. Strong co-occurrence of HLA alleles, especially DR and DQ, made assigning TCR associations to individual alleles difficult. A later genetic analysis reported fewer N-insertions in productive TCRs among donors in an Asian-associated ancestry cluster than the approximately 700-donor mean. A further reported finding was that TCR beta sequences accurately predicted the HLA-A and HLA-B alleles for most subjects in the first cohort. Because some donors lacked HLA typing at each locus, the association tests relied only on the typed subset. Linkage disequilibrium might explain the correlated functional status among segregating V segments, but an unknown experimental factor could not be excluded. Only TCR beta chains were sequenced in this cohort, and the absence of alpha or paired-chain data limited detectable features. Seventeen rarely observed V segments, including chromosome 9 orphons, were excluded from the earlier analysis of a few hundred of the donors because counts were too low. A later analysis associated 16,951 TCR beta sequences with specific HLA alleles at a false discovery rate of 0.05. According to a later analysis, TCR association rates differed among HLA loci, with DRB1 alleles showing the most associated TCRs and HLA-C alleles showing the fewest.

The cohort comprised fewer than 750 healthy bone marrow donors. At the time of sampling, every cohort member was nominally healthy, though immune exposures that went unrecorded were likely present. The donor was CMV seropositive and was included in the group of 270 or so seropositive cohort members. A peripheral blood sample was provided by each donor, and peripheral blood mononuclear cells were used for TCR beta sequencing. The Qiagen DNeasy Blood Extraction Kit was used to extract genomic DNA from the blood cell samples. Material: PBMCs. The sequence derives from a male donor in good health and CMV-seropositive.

In nucleotides, the sequence is TGCGCCAGCAGCCCGGGACTAGCGGGAGGGCAGGCCAAAAACAGTCAGTACTTC. It encodes CASSPGLAGGQAKNSQYF. Rearrangement joined TRBV4-1 to TRBJ2-4; 16 bases in the middle match TRBD2. The germline V gene yields MGHRA for CDR1 and YSYEKL for CDR2. From its cysteine to its phenylalanine, the CDR3 spans 18 amino acids. Here the CDR3 DNA is all that survives: 54 bases in frame from base 1.